The present T cell receptor (beta chain) was sequenced within a study of control samples from healthy donors and cancer patients. Sequencing was performed with immunoSEQ multiplex PCR; in TCRdb, only in-frame clones are kept and a portion is missing. The sample yields 350,000 to 450,000 clones, 80% to 95% seen once. Sequences were obtained from PBMCs. This sequence was found in a man aged 35 to 55 with head and neck cancer.

The CDR3 DNA sequence: TGTGCCAGCAGTTTTGGTGGTGAGCAGTACTTC. Translation: CASSFGGEQYF. The chain carries TRBV27 and TRBJ2-7; D is unclear. The CDR3 runs to 11 residues. Per the germline V gene, CDR1 is MNHEY and CDR2 is SMNVEV (reference sequence). Trimming cost V 3 bases and J 7 bases, with 7 bases left between them.